Described below is a single T cell receptor beta chain sequence and its context. Its antigen is still unknown. Base-call qualities are not available, and no considerably larger clone is one nucleotide away. Additional DNA sequences in this sample encode the identical CDR3. Using the deep immunoSEQ assay, TCR CDR3 regions were amplified from genomic DNA by multiplex PCR. Extracted genomic DNA from each cell subset was distributed evenly across all wells of several immunoSEQ 96-well plates, and each plate was treated as a replicate. For unsorted PBMC, roughly 270 ng genomic DNA, equal to tens of thousands of T cell genomes, was loaded into each replicate PCR. Ten immunoSEQ deep assay plates were used to sequence unsorted PBMC genomic DNA. Purified libraries were quantified with a Qubit 3.0 fluorometer, sized on a Bioanalyzer 2100, and re-quantified with the KAPA Library Quantification kit. Every immunoSEQ 96-well plate was sequenced on a dedicated single-read 150-cycle Illumina NextSeq 550 flow cell. The study's processing was this. The immunoSEQ output contained only junctional sequences without quality scores, so filtering could not match that applied to full-length reads. To assign V/J genes and CDR3, sequences were annotated against IMGT germline references using PyIR, a Python wrapper for IgBLAST v1.9. Reads with weak V/J assignments (E-value above 1e-6), missing CDR3, stop codons, out-of-frame junctions, or ambiguous translated residues were removed. A V3J clonotype was defined by an identical inferred V gene, J gene, and CDR3 amino acid sequence. Percentage overlap between repertoires was calculated by dividing the number of shared unique clonotypes by the size of the smaller repertoire. Richness of each repertoire was evaluated using RTK rarefaction, the Chao1 estimator, and Recon v2.1 estimates of unobserved clonotypes. The immuneACCESS repertoire file appears here via TCRdb, limited to in-frame rearrangements. These files lack a portion of the clones; in checked studies, under half of the deficit traces to unresolved V genes, and the cause of the others is not known. V, J and clone size reflect that table, while D and trimming were determined from the DNA. A total of some 450,000 clones appear in this sample, around 77% of them only once. Clones ranked in the top ten supply approximately 12% of the sample.

These data belong to a study of shared clonotypes between healthy human individuals (dated by TCRdb to between 2020 and 2021). For the wider study: Two women and a few men aged 18 to 49 years were included in the cohort. The study deeply sequenced blood TCR repertoires of 5 or 6 healthy adults to estimate repertoire size and the extent of clonotype sharing between individuals. To increase sequencing depth and limit assay-specific biases, TCR repertoire library preparation and sequencing were carried out by different laboratories using diverse techniques. Leukapheresis yielded between about 0.9 and 8.9 billion PBMCs per donor. Overall study results and their limits: The genetic and exposure-history diversity represented was limited by the small number of donors. Pairwise subsampling led to the expectation that sequencing depth would affect the degree of clonotype sharing among donors. Sampling was restricted to blood, and TCR repertoires in tissue are likely to differ from TCR repertoires in blood.

Healthy HIV-negative adults with no recently reported acute infections or vaccinations were included as donors. Every donor was a Caucasian adult residing in Nashville, Tennessee, USA. For unsorted samples, approximately 81 million PBMCs were counted, and genomic DNA was extracted using the QIAamp DNA Blood Mini kit. Blood was obtained by leukapheresis, after which PBMCs were separated by Ficoll-Histopaque density gradient centrifugation and cryopreserved in liquid nitrogen vapor phase. Compared with germline, V lacks 4 bases and J lacks 6 bases; bases without a gene match: 2. From its cysteine to its phenylalanine, the CDR3 spans 15 amino acids. Only CDR3 DNA remains: 45 bases, in frame from the first base. Per the germline V gene (reference sequence), MNHEY is the CDR1 and SMNVEV is the CDR2.

The TCR comes from a middle-aged woman in good health. Some clones in this sample may be carry-over from other donors' samples. Rearrangement joined TRBV27 to TRBJ2-1, with TRBD2 matching 14 junction bases. Sample: PBMCs. CDR3 loop: CASSSGTSGSNEQFF. The bases read TGTGCCAGCAGTTCGGGGACTAGCGGGAGCAATGAGCAGTTCTTC.